The T cell receptor beta chain under discussion was sequenced for a study of blood T cell repertoires in COVID-19. Germline V gives CDR1 SGHNT, CDR2 YYREEE (reference sequence). This CDR3 comprises 16 residues. The junction had 10 bases not matched to a gene; V was cut back by 7 bases and J by 1 base. How the authors handled the data: Amplifying reference gene primers gave estimates of nucleated cell counts. Using immunoSEQ multiplex PCR, the repertoire was profiled, and TCRdb retains in-frame clones only, with some absent. Clone size and V and J calls were adopted from that table, with D and trimming inferred from the DNA. Here the sample spans tens of thousands of clones, around 93% being singletons.

The V and J genes are TRBV5-4 and TRBJ2-3, with 9 bases aligning to TRBD2. The sequenced sample was peripheral blood. This receptor was identified in a man aged 50-59 years with acute or convalescent COVID-19. CDR3 in DNA: TGTGCCAGCTTCCCCAGGGCGGGGGGGGGCACAGATACGCAGTATTTT. Encoded protein: CASFPRAGGGTDTQYF.